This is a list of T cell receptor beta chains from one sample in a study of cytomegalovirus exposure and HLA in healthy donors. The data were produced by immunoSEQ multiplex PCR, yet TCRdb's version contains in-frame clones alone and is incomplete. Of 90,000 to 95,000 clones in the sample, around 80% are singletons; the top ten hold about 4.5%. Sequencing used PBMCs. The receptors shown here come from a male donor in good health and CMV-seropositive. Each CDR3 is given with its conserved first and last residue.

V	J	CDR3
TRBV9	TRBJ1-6	CASSVDSSKSPLHF
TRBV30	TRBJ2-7	CAWSFARAGEQYF
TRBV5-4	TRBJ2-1	CASSPGGAPAYNEQFF
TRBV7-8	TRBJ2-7	CASSSTSGTKPLF
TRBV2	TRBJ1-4	CASQAEGQTNEKLFF
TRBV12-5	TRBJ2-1	CASGSGLAGGHEQFF
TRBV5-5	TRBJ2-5	CASSPDRGRETQYF
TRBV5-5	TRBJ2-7	CASSRRWGQGNYEQYF
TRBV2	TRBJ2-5	CASSARGQETQYF
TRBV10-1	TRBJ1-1	CASSESRGKAFF
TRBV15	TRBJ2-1	CATSRGLLYNEQFF
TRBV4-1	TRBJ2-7	CASSPGTSGGYEQYF
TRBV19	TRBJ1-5	CASNPSRDQPQHF
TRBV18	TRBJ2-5	CASSPPRVGQETQYF
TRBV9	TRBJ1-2	CASSTGPYGYTF
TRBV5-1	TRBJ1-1	CASSAGQPGEAFF
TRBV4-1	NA	CASSQLTGTYEQYF
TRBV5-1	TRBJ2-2	CASTKPGQENTGELFF
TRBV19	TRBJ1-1	CASSMGANTEAFF
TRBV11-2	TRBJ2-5	CASSLDEQVAGEETQYF
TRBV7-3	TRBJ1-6	CASSATGLDSPLHF
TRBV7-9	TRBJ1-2	CASSLAGTPYGYTF
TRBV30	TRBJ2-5	CAWRADGLAETQYF
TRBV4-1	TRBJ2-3	CASSQALSGGASDTQYF
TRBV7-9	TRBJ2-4	CASSLAGGEKENIQYF
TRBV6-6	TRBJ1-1	CASRQAEAFF
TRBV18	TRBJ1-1	CASSPPPLNTEAFF
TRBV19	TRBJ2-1	CASRGQGTYNEQFF
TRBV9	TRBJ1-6	CASSVTGQSSYNSPLHF
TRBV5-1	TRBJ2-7	CASSSTGVPEQYF
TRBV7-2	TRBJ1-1	CASSLQGRNTEAFF
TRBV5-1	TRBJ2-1	CASSQEAESSYNEQFF
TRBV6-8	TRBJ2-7	CASKKSRGIAGEEQYF
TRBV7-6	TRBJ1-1	CASSPAGETEAFF
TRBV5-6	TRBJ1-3	CASSLTVISGNTIYF
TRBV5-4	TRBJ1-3	CASSLFTGEGGNTIYF
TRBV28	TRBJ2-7	CASRGTGRGNEQYF
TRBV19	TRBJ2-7	CASSMASYYEQYF
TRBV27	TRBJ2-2	CASSASGRSGELFF
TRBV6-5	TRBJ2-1	CASSSLTGVGYNEQFF
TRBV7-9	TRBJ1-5	CASSLGESDHQPQHF
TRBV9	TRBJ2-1	CASSVVLSYNEQFF
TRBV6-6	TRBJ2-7	CASVQAPYEQYF
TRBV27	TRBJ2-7	CASRSRTGLLYEQYF
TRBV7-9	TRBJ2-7	CASSSRVYEQYF
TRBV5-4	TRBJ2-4	CASSGRGGSGNIQYF
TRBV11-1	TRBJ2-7	CASSFEAGPRGEQYF
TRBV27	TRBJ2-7	CASSGRDRGVEQYF
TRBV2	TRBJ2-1	CASIQRAYNEQFF
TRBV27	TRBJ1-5	CASSSDRAVQPQHF
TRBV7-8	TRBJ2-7	CASSLVSSGGYEQYF
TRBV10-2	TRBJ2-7	CASSETGGLSEQYF
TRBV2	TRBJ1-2	CASSEQDRVERGYTF